Each of the 15 T cell receptor beta chains below was sequenced from the same sample in a study of identical twins. TCRdb analysed the 5' RACE reads with MiXCR anew, one entry per CDR3 protein. Among under 400,000 distinct CDR3 sequences listed, about 10% were seen once. Sequences were obtained from naive T cells sorted from blood. These receptors originate from a woman aged 45 to 65 in good health.

This clonotype was counted between two and nine times. This rearrangement joins TRBV20-1 to TRBJ1-4; tentative D call: TRBD1 (5 bases). Germline values: CDR1 DFQATT, CDR2 SNEGSKA (reference sequence). This CDR3 is built from 16 residues. Trimming shortened V by 0 bases and J by 3 bases, and 14 bases separated the two germline ends. The CDR3 DNA sequence: TGCAGTGCTAGAGATCCCCGGGGGTTATCTAATGAAAAACTGTTTTTT. Protein product: CSARDPRGLSNEKLFF.

The chain is built from TRBV11-3 and TRBJ1-1; D uncertain. CDR3 length: 13 amino acids. Trimming left V 5 bases short and J 8 bases short, with 15 bases between. CDR1 is SGHNT, CDR2 YENEEA, per germline. The CDR3: CASSTDGLKEAFF. For the CDR3, the DNA is TGTGCCAGCAGCACGGATGGACTGAAGGAAGCTTTCTTT.

At least ten counts were recorded for this clonotype. The chain links TRBV12-3 or TRBV12-4 to TRBJ1-5; D ambiguous. The CDR3 extends over 14 amino acids. Trimming cost V 7 bases and J 4 bases, with 14 bases left between them. The CDR3 here is CASTPISYNQPQHF. Written as DNA, the CDR3 is TGTGCCAGCACCCCGATCTCCTATAATCAGCCCCAGCATTTT.

This clonotype was seen ten or more times. V gene TRBV7-9 combines with J gene TRBJ2-2, with D possibly TRBD2 on 6 matching bases. Trimming took off 5 bases at V and 5 bases at J, with 21 bases between the two ends. Germline-derived CDR1 and CDR2 are SEHNR and FQNEAQ (reference sequence). The CDR3 has 17 amino acids. The CDR3 loop reads CASSPRGLRGRTGELFF. Written as DNA, the CDR3 is TGTGCCAGCAGCCCAAGAGGACTAAGGGGTAGGACCGGGGAGCTGTTTTTT. Supplemented by reference TRBV7-9 and TRBJ2-2, the full variable domain reads DTGVSQNPRHKITKRGQNVTFRCDPISEHNRLYWYRQTLGQGPEFLTYFQNEAQLEKSRLLSDRFSAERPKGSFSTLEIQRTEQGDSAMYLCASSPRGLRGRTGELFFGEGSRLTVL.

V and J are TRBV12-3 or TRBV12-4 and TRBJ2-3, with 9 nucleotides matching TRBD2. CDR3 length: 17 amino acids. J lost 0 bases, V lost 1 base, and 5 bases had no gene match. The CDR3 DNA follows: TGTGCCAGCAGTTTAGTGGGACTAGCTGCTAGCACAGATACGCAGTATTTT. The encoded protein is CASSLVGLAASTDTQYF.

This clonotype was found a few times. This chain links TRBV4-1 with TRBJ1-2; D perhaps matches TRBD1 (5 bases). Trimming left V 2 bases short and J 7 bases short, with 17 bases between. This CDR3 region has 15 residues. The germline V gene encodes CDR1 MGHRA and CDR2 YSYEKL. In DNA, the CDR3 is TGCGCCAGCAGCCAAACGCGCCTGGGACTGATTGGCTACACCTTC. Translated, it gives CASSQTRLGLIGYTF.

This clonotype was observed a few times. J is TRBJ2-2 and V is TRBV5-4, with D perhaps matching TRBD2 (6 bases). V lost 4 bases to trimming and J lost 2 bases, with 12 bases between them. Looked up from germline, CDR1 is SGHNT and CDR2 is YYREEE (reference sequence). There are 15 residues in the CDR3. The CDR3 region has the DNA TGTGCCAGCAGCCCCGGAGGGATAAACACCGGGGAGCTGTTTTTT. This sequence encodes CASSPGGINTGELFF.

The chain links TRBV20-1 to TRBJ2-1; TRBD2 agrees at 13 bases. The CDR3 has 15 residues. V lost 5 bases and J lost 6; bases outside the gene matches: 7. Per germline, CDR1 DFQATT and CDR2 SNEGSKA (reference sequence). The CDR3 region has the DNA TGCAGTGCTCGGACTAGCGGGAGTGGAACCAATGAGCAGTTCTTC. It codes for CSARTSGSGTNEQFF.

This chain connects TRBV12-3 or TRBV12-4 to TRBJ2-3; 10 positions agree with TRBD2. The CDR3 extends over 16 amino acids. V was pared by 4 bases and J by 2 bases, with 6 bases of the junction left unmatched. CDR3 protein: CASSSPSGGTTDTQYF. The CDR3 nucleotides read TGTGCCAGCAGTTCACCTAGCGGGGGAACCACAGATACGCAGTATTTT.

In its sample, this clonotype was seen a few times. V is TRBV29-1 and J is TRBJ2-1, with 7 bases that match TRBD1. This CDR3 contains 13 residues. CDR1 SQVTM and CDR2 ANQGSEA come from the germline V gene. V lost 7 bases and J lost 8; bases outside the gene matches: 11. CDR3: CSDRGPTGYEQFF. CDR3 bases: TGCAGCGACCGCGGCCCGACAGGGTATGAGCAGTTCTTC.

This clonotype was found a few times. V and J are TRBV5-1 and TRBJ2-4, with a tentative D call TRBD2 (6 bases). This CDR3 is 16 amino acids long. The V end was cut by 0 bases, the J end by 6 bases, with 16 bases between. CDR1 is SGHRS, CDR2 YFSETQ, per germline. Here the CDR3 DNA reads TGCGCCAGCAGCTTGGCCTCTCCGGGACTGGGAAACATTCAGTACTTC. Translation gives CASSLASPGLGNIQYF.

This clonotype was found a few times. V usage is TRBV29-1 and J usage is TRBJ1-3; D is unresolved. Germline lookup yields CDR1 SQVTM and CDR2 ANQGSEA. Trimming took 4 bases from V and 2 from J, leaving 9 bases between them. The CDR3 is 13 amino acids. The CDR3 protein is CSVAMVAGNTIYF. Here the CDR3 DNA reads TGCAGCGTTGCGATGGTTGCTGGAAACACCATATATTTT.

This clonotype was seen more than once but under ten times. This chain connects TRBV7-3 to TRBJ2-1, with unresolved D. The CDR3 is 12 amino acids. From germline, CDR1 is SGHTA and CDR2 FQGTGA. Trimming left V 6 bases short and J 8 bases short, with 11 bases between. The CDR3 is CASSPSSDEQFF. Here the CDR3 DNA reads TGTGCCAGCAGTCCTTCCTCGGATGAGCAGTTCTTC.

J is TRBJ2-2 and V is TRBV6-1; TRBD2 agrees at 11 bases. V lost 4 bases and J lost 7; bases outside the gene matches: 5. The CDR3 has 15 amino acids. Per germline, CDR1 MNHNS and CDR2 SASEGT. CDR3 in amino acids: CASSVLAGDHGELFF. The CDR3 nucleotides are TGTGCCAGCAGTGTACTAGCGGGAGATCACGGGGAGCTGTTTTTT.

The DNA of the CDR3 is TGCGCCAGCAGCTTGGAACCAGCCCGGGGGGAGCAGTACTTC. Translating gives CASSLEPARGEQYF. The chain employs TRBV5-1 and TRBJ2-7, with D possibly TRBD2 on 6 matching bases. The CDR3 sequence is 14 residues long. V lost 0 bases, J lost 7 bases, and 14 bases lay in between. Germline V CDR1 and CDR2: SGHRS, YFSETQ.